This T cell receptor (beta chain) is from a study of T cell responses to AZD1222 COVID-19 vaccine. Findings and caveats of the study: Reportedly, nearly half the spike-specific TCRs target unmutated variant regions.

This CDR3 has 14 residues. CDR1 and CDR2 (germline): GTSNPN, SVGIG (reference sequence). The V segment lost 2 bases and the J segment 0 bases; nucleotides outside the gene matches: 1. Produced via immunoSEQ multiplex PCR; TCRdb's table is partial and in-frame only. The sample has 110,000 to 150,000 clones, roughly nine tenths seen once. This clone came up once. Its antigen is undetermined. The same CDR3 can be traced to other DNA sequences in this sample. Sequencing used peripheral blood, obtained on day 0 of AZD1222 vaccination. J is TRBJ1-3 and V is TRBV30; TRBD1 matches at 7 bases. This TCR came from an adult in good health. The CDR3 nucleotides are TGTGCCTGGAGTAGGGACAGCTCTGGAAACACCATATATTTT. This codes for CAWSRDSSGNTIYF.